These 24 T cell receptor beta chains share one sample of origin, sequenced in a study of blood T cell repertoires in COVID-19. Profiling relied on immunoSEQ multiplex PCR, and the TCRdb table lists in-frame clones only, not all of them. The sample yields more than 45,000 clones, about 83% seen once. The sequenced sample consisted of peripheral blood. These receptors all come from a woman aged 60-70 years with acute or convalescent COVID-19.

The genes are TRBV12-3 or TRBV12-4 and TRBJ1-1; possible D gene TRBD1, 6 bases. This CDR3 is built from 13 residues. Trimming removed 7 bases from V and 6 bases from J, with 15 bases in between. CDR3 bases: TGTGCCAGCAAAAATACAGGGAGGGCTGAAGCTTTCTTT. This sequence encodes CASKNTGRAEAFF.

This clone was counted a single time. The chain recombines TRBV6-1 with TRBJ1-6; D is unclear. Trimming shortened V by 1 base and J by 10 bases, and 11 bases separated the two germline ends. Germline V gene lookup returns CDR1 MNHNS and CDR2 SASEGT. The CDR3 runs to 14 residues. The chain's CDR3 is CASSEGAPGSPLHF. Here the CDR3 DNA reads TGTGCCAGCAGTGAAGGGGCACCGGGGTCACCCCTCCACTTT.

The chain is built from TRBV9 and TRBJ2-3, with D maybe TRBD2 (5 bases). The germline V gene has CDR1 SGDLS and CDR2 YYNGEE. With 8 bases removed from V and 0 bases from J, the gap between germline ends came to 10 bases. This CDR3 region has 13 residues. In DNA form, the CDR3 reads TGTGCCAGTCGAGGGTCAAGCACAGATACGCAGTATTTT. Its protein is CASRGSSTDTQYF.

CDR3 DNA sequence: TGCAGCGTTGGGACTAGCGGGGCCACAGATACGCAGTATTTT. It translates to CSVGTSGATDTQYF. This chain links TRBV29-1 with TRBJ2-3, with 12 bases matching TRBD2. V trimming: 4 bases; J trimming: 2 bases; junction bases outside the gene matches: 1. From germline, CDR1 is SQVTM and CDR2 ANQGSEA. This CDR3 is 14 amino acids long.

The chain employs TRBV5-1 and TRBJ1-3; D is possibly TRBD1 (6 bases). The V gene's germline CDR1 is SGHRS and CDR2 YFSETQ. The CDR3 covers 17 residues. The V end was cut by 7 bases, the J end by 0 bases, with 20 bases between. CDR3 in amino acids: CASRAGQPMSSGNTIYF. CDR3 nucleotide sequence: TGCGCCAGCCGTGCCGGACAGCCAATGTCCTCTGGAAACACCATATATTTT.

The chain has TRBV24-1 and TRBJ2-3; 7 nucleotides agree with TRBD1. V lost 7 bases and J lost 2; bases outside the gene matches: 8. This CDR3 has 15 amino acids. CDR1 and CDR2 from the germline V gene are KGHDR and SFDVKD. CDR3 protein: CATSDGQDYTDTQYF. The CDR3 DNA follows: TGTGCCACCAGCGACGGACAGGATTACACAGATACGCAGTATTTT.

V is TRBV10-3 and J is TRBJ2-7, with 7 bases lining up with TRBD2. Germline trimming cut 6 bases from V and 0 bases from J; bases unmatched to any gene: 8. Germline-derived CDR1 and CDR2 are ENHRY and SYGVKD. The CDR3 spans 15 residues. The CDR3 coding sequence is TGTGCCATCAGAGGTGCGGGGGAGGGCTCCTACGAGCAGTACTTC. It is translated as CAIRGAGEGSYEQYF.

The rearrangement uses TRBV9 and TRBJ1-2, with 7 bases matching TRBD1. CDR3 length equals 17 residues. CDR1 and CDR2 from the germline V gene are SGDLS and YYNGEE. V lost 4 bases and J lost 8; bases outside the gene matches: 20. As DNA, the CDR3 is TGTGCCAGCAGCTACGAAGGACAGGTTACCCTCAGGGGAGGCTACACCTTC. Its translation is CASSYEGQVTLRGGYTF. The full variable domain, with the rest looked up from reference TRBV9 and TRBJ1-2, is DSGVTQTPKHLITATGQRVTLRCSPRSGDLSVYWYQQSLDQGLQFLIQYYNGEERAKGNILERFSAQQFPDLHSELNLSSLELGDSALYFCASSYEGQVTLRGGYTFGSGTRLTVV.

As DNA, the CDR3 is TGTGCCAGCAGCTTGACCGGGGGGCAGGAGGAAAAACTGTTTTTT. Translation gives CASSLTGGQEEKLFF. The chain couples TRBV5-6 to TRBJ1-4, with a possible D match to TRBD1 (6 bases). The CDR3 extends over 15 amino acids. Germline CDR1 reads SGHDT; CDR2 reads YYEEEE. Between the trimmed V and J ends, which lost 1 base and 8 bases, there was a span of 15 bases.

The V gene is TRBV7-3, the J gene TRBJ2-1; TRBD2 might be the D (5 bases). Germline V gene lookup returns CDR1 SGHTA and CDR2 FQGTGA. Trimming shortened V by 2 bases and J by 5 bases, and 10 bases separated the two germline ends. The CDR3 has 14 amino acids. CDR3 sequence reads: CASSLSGSNNEQFF. Here the CDR3 DNA reads TGTGCCAGCAGCTTATCGGGGTCAAACAATGAGCAGTTCTTC.

CDR3 in amino acids: CASSLPPGTPYEQYF. The DNA for the CDR3 is TGTGCCAGCAGCCTCCCACCCGGGACACCCTACGAGCAGTACTTC. The rearrangement links TRBV21-1 to TRBJ2-7; TRBD1 was called by the table and not checked on the DNA. TRBV21-1 is classified as a pseudogene. The CDR3 is 15 amino acids.

This clone was seen just once. The rearrangement joins TRBV15 to TRBJ2-1, with a tentative D call TRBD2 (6 bases). Trimming took off 1 base at V and 8 bases at J, with 18 bases between the two ends. Germline CDR1 and CDR2: LNHNV and YYDKDF (reference sequence). This CDR3 spans 16 amino acids. The CDR3 nucleotides read TGTGCCACCAGCAGAGGTGGCGGGACCCCCAGCGATGAGCAGTTCTTC. As protein: CATSRGGGTPSDEQFF. The full variable domain, with the rest looked up from reference TRBV15 and TRBJ2-1, is DAMVIQNPRYQVTQFGKPVTLSCSQTLNHNVMYWYQQKSSQAPKLLFHYYDKDFNNEADTPDNFQSRRPNTSFCFLDIRSPGLGDTAMYLCATSRGGGTPSDEQFFGPGTRLTVL.

This chain joins TRBV11-2 and TRBJ2-7; D perhaps matches TRBD2 (5 bases). Trimming took off 7 bases at V and 6 bases at J, with 19 bases between the two ends. Looked up from germline, CDR1 is SGHAT and CDR2 is FQNNGV. This CDR3 spans 14 amino acids. The CDR3 here is CASTLERLASEQYF. The CDR3 nucleotides are TGTGCCAGCACCCTCGAAAGGCTAGCCAGCGAGCAGTACTTC. Full variable domain (missing parts from reference TRBV11-2 and TRBJ2-7): EAGVAQSPRYKIIEKRQSVAFWCNPISGHATLYWYQQILGQGPKLLIQFQNNGVVDDSQLPKDRFSAERLKGVDSTLKIQPAKLEDSAVYLCASTLERLASEQYFGPGTRLTVT.

The gene calls are TRBV10-3 and TRBJ1-2; unclear D gene. The V end was cut by 0 bases, the J end by 7 bases, with 15 bases between. Germline CDR1 and CDR2: ENHRY and SYGVKD. The CDR3 sequence is 15 residues long. Here the CDR3 DNA reads TGTGCCATCAGTGAGTCGGAGGGAACCTTATCTGGCTACACCTTC. It yields the protein CAISESEGTLSGYTF.

CDR3 bases: TGTGCCAGCAGCCCGGGACTAGCGTTTACCTACAATGAGCAGTTCTTC. This translates into CASSPGLAFTYNEQFF. The chain has TRBV14 and TRBJ2-1; TRBD2 matches 10 bases. The length of the CDR3 is 16 residues. From germline, CDR1 is SGHDN and CDR2 FVKESK. V lost 4 bases and J lost 2; bases outside the gene matches: 5.

Here the CDR3 DNA reads TGTGCCAGTAGTATAGGCCCAGGACAGGGTGGAGGAGGGGCCAACGTCCTGACTTTC. Residues: CASSIGPGQGGGGANVLTF. The chain couples TRBV19 to TRBJ2-6; 8 bases fit TRBD1. V was clipped by 1 base and J by 4 bases; unmatched bases: 12. Germline lookup yields CDR1 LNHDA and CDR2 SQIVND (reference sequence). CDR3 length equals 19 residues.

The chain recombines TRBV6-4 with TRBJ2-1; 8 bases map to TRBD2. V was clipped by 3 bases and J by 4 bases; unmatched bases: 5. The CDR3 totals 15 residues. Germline CDR1 is MRHNA and CDR2 is SNTAGT. CDR3 amino acids: CASSEGLAGYNEQFF. CDR3 DNA sequence: TGTGCCAGCAGTGAAGGGCTAGCGGGTTACAATGAGCAGTTCTTC.

This sequence joins TRBV6-6 and TRBJ2-1; D may be TRBD2 (7 bases). The CDR3 has 14 amino acids. The V and J ends lost 7 bases and 9 bases respectively, with 19 bases between them. Germline assignment: CDR1 MNHNY and CDR2 SVGAGI (reference sequence). The CDR3 DNA reads TGTGCCAGCACTGTGGGGGGGACAATTGCTGAGCAGTTCTTC. This translates into CASTVGGTIAEQFF.

V is TRBV5-1 and J is TRBJ1-1; D is uncertain. From germline, CDR1 is SGHRS and CDR2 YFSETQ. CDR3 length equals 14 residues. With 5 bases removed from V and 0 bases from J, the gap between germline ends came to 11 bases. CDR3 in amino acids: CASRLARMNTEAFF. In nucleotides, the CDR3 is TGCGCCAGCAGGCTGGCTAGGATGAACACTGAAGCTTTCTTT.

The rearrangement uses TRBV30 and TRBJ1-1; TRBD1 aligns across 8 bases. In germline, CDR1 is GTSNPN, CDR2 SVGIG (reference sequence). J gave up 5 bases and V 2 bases, and 4 bases lay outside the gene matches. The CDR3 has 13 residues. In DNA, the CDR3 is TGTGCCTGGAGTCAGGGGGCGAATACTGAAGCTTTCTTT. Translation gives CAWSQGANTEAFF.

The rearrangement uses TRBV30 and TRBJ1-2; 7 bases agree with TRBD1. Germline CDR1 is GTSNPN and CDR2 is SVGIG (reference sequence). This CDR3 comprises 13 residues. J was trimmed by 4 bases and V by 2 bases; bases with no gene match: 4. The CDR3 protein is CAWSQQGTYGYTF. CDR3 coding DNA: TGTGCCTGGAGTCAACAGGGGACCTATGGCTACACCTTC.

The chain has TRBV5-5 and TRBJ2-5, with TRBD2 matching over 10 bases. This CDR3 is 16 amino acids long. V trimming: 4 bases; J trimming: 9 bases; junction bases outside the gene matches: 15. The germline gives CDR1 SGHKS, CDR2 YYEKEE (reference sequence). The CDR3 spells CASSRSAGTSAGAQYF. In DNA, the CDR3 is TGTGCCAGCAGCCGGTCAGCCGGGACTAGCGCCGGGGCCCAGTACTTC.

In this sample, this clone turned up a few times. The CDR3 coding sequence is TGTGCCACCAGCCCGGGGGGGGACGTCTACGAGCAGTACTTC. It yields the protein CATSPGGDVYEQYF. The chain couples TRBV15 to TRBJ2-7; 8 bases agree with TRBD2. This CDR3 is built from 14 residues. CDR1 and CDR2 (germline): LNHNV, YYDKDF (reference sequence). J gave up 3 bases and V 5 bases, and 6 bases lay outside the gene matches.

The J gene is TRBJ2-7, the V gene TRBV19; the D gene is possibly TRBD1 (6 bases). The V gene's germline CDR1 is LNHDA and CDR2 SQIVND (reference sequence). The length of the CDR3 is 15 residues. Trimming took 0 bases from V and 3 from J, leaving 12 bases between them. The CDR3 bases are TGTGCCAGTAGTATAGAGGCCGGACAGTTCTACGAGCAGTACTTC. This translates into CASSIEAGQFYEQYF.